This T cell receptor (beta chain) was sequenced for a study of cytomegalovirus exposure and HLA in healthy donors. About the study: Ancestry clustering placed around four fifths of over 300 genotyped donors in the Caucasian-associated cluster.

J gave up 4 bases and V 5 bases, and 13 bases lay outside the gene matches. CDR1 and CDR2 from the germline V gene are SGHNT and YYREEE (reference sequence). The CDR3 spans 17 residues. In the PCR, 60 Vbeta and 13 Jbeta primers were used. Only in-frame clones appear in the TCRdb table, and some are missing; sequencing was by immunoSEQ multiplex PCR. The sample holds about 31,000 clones. This chain connects TRBV5-4 to TRBJ2-2, with 8 bases that match TRBD1. The sample consisted of PBMCs. This TCR was recovered from a female donor in good health and CMV-seronegative. DNA for the CDR3: TGTGCCAGCAGACCCGGGACTCGGACAGGGAGCACCGGGGAGCTGTTTTTT. This translates into CASRPGTRTGSTGELFF.